This TCR beta chain was profiled in a study of T and B cells in COVID-19 patients. For the study at large: Critical illness requiring mechanical ventilation or extracorporeal membrane oxygenation affected about 60% of the roughly 20 active-infection patients. Of around 21 active-infection patients, roughly 18 carried comorbidities linked to unfavorable COVID-19 outcome. Study-level results: Early severe-case samples and blood from mildly ill patients during symptoms were in short supply. In COVID-19 patients, T cell receptor beta variable and joining gene use was reportedly strongly skewed.

Multiplex PCR with BIOMED2 TRB-A/B primer pools amplified TRB rearrangements. TCRdb re-called the multiplex PCR reads through MiXCR, storing one row per CDR3 protein. The data hold 7,000 or so distinct CDR3 sequences, with under 40% observed a single time. This clonotype was found once. Its antigen is unknown. CDR3 length equals 15 residues. Germline assignment: CDR1 MNHEY and CDR2 SVGAGI. J gave up 3 bases and V 7 bases, and 6 bases lay outside the gene matches. Each TRB amplification used about 250-550 ng of genomic DNA from blood. This chain uses TRBV6-5 with TRBJ2-3; 11 bases fit TRBD2. Sequenced sample: blood. This receptor was identified in a human donor who had recovered from COVID-19. Here the CDR3 DNA reads TGTGCCAGCACGGTGACTAGCGGGGATACAGATACGCAGTATTTT. Its translation is CASTVTSGDTDTQYF.